The clone carrying this T cell receptor beta chain was seen many times. This sample was taken from a study of low-dose radiotherapy and immunotherapy resistance in tumors. Alpha- and beta-chain coverage of first-strand cDNA came from TRAV- and TRBV-specific primers. It was with a constant-region primer and a V-primer adapter that TCRs were amplified over roughly 20 PCR cycles. TCRdb reprocessed the reads with MiXCR, giving one entry per CDR3 protein. The sample holds 40,000 or so distinct CDR3 sequences, under 25% seen once. Specified time point: after trial treatment. Documented treatment: LDRT plus nivolumab, ipilimumab, low-dose cyclophosphamide and aspirin (RACIN trial). Per the germline V gene, CDR1 is SEHNR and CDR2 is FQNEAQ (reference sequence). The CDR3 runs 14 residues. Trimming at V came to 5 bases and at J to 1 base, leaving 4 bases not matched to a gene.

This chain joins TRBV7-9 and TRBJ1-1; TRBD1 aligns across 7 bases. This material consisted of PBMCs, taken after low-dose radiotherapy plus immunotherapy. The TCR comes from a female donor with ovarian cancer. In DNA, the CDR3 is TGTGCCAGCAGCCAGGGACAGACGAACACTGAAGCTTTCTTT. Protein product: CASSQGQTNTEAFF.